Following are 5 T cell receptor beta chains from one sample sequenced in a study of shared clonotypes between healthy human individuals. The method was immunoSEQ multiplex PCR; TCRdb's version includes in-frame clones alone and lacks a portion of them. The profile covers about 700,000 clones, with about 91% appearing a single time and 24% taken by the ten largest. Naive CD8 cells comprised CD45RO-negative, CCR7-positively selected cells, excluding terminally differentiated effector memory CD45RA+ cells. The sequenced sample consisted of naive CD8+ T cells sorted from blood. The receptors stem from a man between 25 and 39 years old in good health.

The chain is built from TRBV27 and TRBJ2-7; D call uncertain. Germline values: CDR1 MNHEY, CDR2 SMNVEV (reference sequence). With 0 bases removed from V and 0 bases from J, the gap between germline ends came to 6 bases. CDR3 length: 14 amino acids. The chain's CDR3 is CASSLSHSSYEQYF. In nucleotides, the CDR3 is TGTGCCAGCAGTTTATCACACAGCTCCTACGAGCAGTACTTC.

The table lists this clone with many counts. The genes are TRBV4-1 and TRBJ2-7; 8 nucleotides agree with TRBD2. Trimming removed 0 bases from V and 0 bases from J; junction bases left unmatched: 4. Germline V gene sequence: CDR1 MGHRA, CDR2 YSYEKL. The CDR3 is made up of 16 amino acids. CDR3 nucleotide sequence: TGCGCCAGCAGCCAAGACGTGACTAGCGACTCCTACGAGCAGTACTTC. Its protein product is CASSQDVTSDSYEQYF.

This clone was observed a few times. V and J are TRBV14 and TRBJ2-7, with TRBD1 as a possible D gene (6 bases). This CDR3 has 12 residues. The ends were cut back, 5 bases at V and 6 bases at J, with 11 bases in the middle. The germline V gene encodes CDR1 SGHDN and CDR2 FVKESK. In DNA form, the CDR3 reads TGTGCCAGCAGCGTGACAGGACTCGAGCAGTACTTC. Protein: CASSVTGLEQYF.

The chain couples TRBV19 to TRBJ2-1; D gene unclear. Per germline, CDR1 LNHDA and CDR2 SQIVND (reference sequence). The CDR3 consists of 12 residues. Trimming took off 3 bases at V and 5 bases at J, with 5 bases between the two ends. The DNA of the CDR3 is TGTGCCAGTAGTATGCCAAACAATGAGCAGTTCTTC. Its protein product is CASSMPNNEQFF.

The CDR3 loop is CASSDLATVLAYEQYF. CDR3 bases: TGTGCCAGCAGTGATTTGGCGACTGTTCTTGCCTACGAGCAGTACTTC. The chain has TRBV2 and TRBJ2-7, with D uncertain. Germline assignment: CDR1 SNHLY and CDR2 FYNNEI. This CDR3 contains 16 residues. The V end was cut by 3 bases, the J end by 2 bases, with 17 bases between. Looking up the rest from reference TRBV2 and TRBJ2-7 gives the full variable domain: EPEVTQTPSHQVTQMGQEVILRCVPISNHLYFYWYRQILGQKVEFLVSFYNNEISEKSEIFDDQFSVERPDGSNFTLKIRSTKLEDSAMYFCASSDLATVLAYEQYFGPGTRLTVT.